This TCR beta chain was sequenced during a study of T cell changes during pregnancy in multiple sclerosis. Trimming removed 2 bases from V and 5 bases from J, with 15 bases in between. The CDR3 spans 14 residues. CDR1 and CDR2 (germline): GTSNPN, SVGIG (reference sequence). The method was immunoSEQ multiplex PCR; TCRdb's version includes in-frame clones alone and lacks a portion of them. The table lists under 45,000 clones, 80% to 90% of them singletons. Sample: CD4+ T cells from peripheral blood mononuclear cells, taken in the first trimester of pregnancy. The chain has TRBV30 and TRBJ1-2; D is unclear. The receptor was isolated from a female donor with multiple sclerosis, enrolled in a pregnancy study. In nucleotides, the CDR3 is TGTGCCTGGAGTATAGACACCTTTAAGTATGGCTACACCTTC. This sequence encodes CAWSIDTFKYGYTF.